Below, 13 T cell receptor beta chains from the same sample are listed, as sequenced in a study of blood T cell repertoires in COVID-19 (dated by TCRdb to the early 2020s). Library generation was performed with the immunoSEQ multiplex PCR assay. Not all clones reach the TCRdb copy of this immuneACCESS table, which keeps in-frame sequences only. Checked studies attribute under half of the gap to unresolved V genes and leave the rest unexplained. Here the sample has about 150,000 clones; roughly nine tenths occur a single time. The ten largest make up 2% to 3% of the sample. The sample comprised peripheral blood. The receptors originated from a woman between 65 and 79 years old with acute or convalescent COVID-19.

This clone came up once. The CDR3 loop reads CASRGGAHGYTF. The DNA for the CDR3 is TGTGCCAGCAGGGGGGGGGCTCATGGCTACACCTTC. The J gene is TRBJ1-2, the V gene TRBV28, with D possibly TRBD1 on 6 matching bases. The CDR3 runs 12 residues. Between the trimmed V and J ends, which lost 6 bases and 6 bases, there was a span of 11 bases. Germline V gene lookup returns CDR1 MDHEN and CDR2 SYDVKM.

This clone has a single count. This chain links TRBV7-8 with TRBJ1-2, with 10 bases fitting TRBD1. V lost 3 bases, J lost 0 bases, and 7 bases stayed unmatched. The CDR3 is 17 residues long. Germline CDR1 reads SGHVS; CDR2 reads FQNEAQ. As DNA, the CDR3 is TGTGCCAGCAGCTTGGGGACAGGGGCATCTTCTAACTATGGCTACACCTTC. It specifies CASSLGTGASSNYGYTF.

In this sample, this clone turned up once. V gene TRBV7-9 combines with J gene TRBJ1-6; no clear D. The CDR3 is made up of 14 amino acids. CDR1 and CDR2 from the germline V gene are SEHNR and FQNEAQ (reference sequence). Trimming left V 5 bases short and J 7 bases short, with 12 bases between. In DNA form, the CDR3 reads TGTGCCAGCAGCGCCGGGTTTGGGAATTCACCCCTCCACTTT. This gives the protein CASSAGFGNSPLHF.

V gene TRBV30 combines with J gene TRBJ1-1, with D uncertain. V was shortened by 7 bases and J by 0 bases, with 9 bases between the two germline ends. The CDR3 extends over 12 amino acids. CDR1 GTSNPN and CDR2 SVGIG come from the germline V gene (reference sequence). CDR3: CAYDTVNTEAFF. The CDR3 nucleotides are TGTGCCTATGACACGGTGAACACTGAAGCTTTCTTT.

The chain joins TRBV6-2 or TRBV6-3 to TRBJ2-2; weak D call: TRBD2 (5 bases). The V gene's germline CDR1 is MNHEY and CDR2 SVGEGT. This CDR3 is built from 15 residues. Trimming left V 5 bases short and J 5 bases short, with 15 bases between. The CDR3 here is CASSPRVGVTGELFF. The CDR3 DNA sequence: TGTGCCAGCAGTCCCCGGGTCGGGGTAACCGGGGAGCTGTTTTTT.

The chain links TRBV21-1 to TRBJ2-1; the listed D gene, TRBD1, was not tested against the DNA. TRBV21-1 constitutes a pseudogene. The CDR3 extends over 15 amino acids. The CDR3 region is CASSRHPIPYNEQFF. The CDR3 DNA reads as TGTGCCAGCAGCAGACACCCTATTCCCTACAATGAGCAGTTCTTC.

This clone occurred a few times. V and J are TRBV7-9 and TRBJ1-1; D call uncertain. Germline V gene data show CDR1 as SEHNR and CDR2 as FQNEAQ (reference sequence). The CDR3 spans 13 residues. Deletions cut 2 bases from V and 1 base from J, with 5 bases between. The chain's CDR3 is CASSLQENTEAFF. The CDR3 region has the DNA TGTGCCAGCAGCTTACAGGAGAACACTGAAGCTTTCTTT.

The rearrangement uses TRBV3-1 (or the pseudogene TRBV3-2) and TRBJ1-4; maybe TRBD1 (6 bases). Germline loops: CDR1 LGHDT, CDR2 YNNKEL (reference sequence). Deletions cut 1 base from V and 8 bases from J, with 14 bases between. This CDR3 is 15 amino acids long. The DNA for the CDR3 is TGTGCCAGCAGCCAAGGGGAGGGGGGAGTCGAAAAACTGTTTTTT. Its translation: CASSQGEGGVEKLFF.

Here the CDR3 DNA reads TGCGCCAGCAGTGAGAGGGGGACAGCTGGAAACACCATATATTTT. Translated, it gives CASSERGTAGNTIYF. This chain links TRBV10-2 with TRBJ1-3; TRBD1 aligns across 7 bases. Losses at the gene ends were 2 bases for V and 2 bases for J; bases not matched to a gene: 3. Germline V gives CDR1 WSHSY, CDR2 SAAADI. CDR3 length: 15 residues.

The V call is TRBV4-2, the J call TRBJ1-2; 8 bases agree with TRBD1. The CDR3 consists of 15 residues. Trimming at V came to 0 bases and at J to 6 bases, leaving 6 bases not matched to a gene. Germline V gives CDR1 LGHNA, CDR2 YNFKEQ. In DNA, the CDR3 is TGTGCCAGCAGCCAAGAGCTTTGGACAGGGAATGGCTACACCTTC. Amino acid sequence: CASSQELWTGNGYTF.

This chain links TRBV18 with TRBJ2-5, with D possibly TRBD2 on 6 matching bases. With 3 bases removed from V and 5 bases from J, the gap between germline ends came to 16 bases. The V gene's germline CDR1 is KGHSH and CDR2 LQKENI. This CDR3 region has 15 residues. Here the CDR3 reads CASSPTERGAETQYF. Here the CDR3 DNA reads TGTGCCAGCTCACCGACGGAACGCGGGGCGGAGACCCAGTACTTC.

The chain links TRBV30 to TRBJ2-2; 7 nucleotides agree with TRBD1. With 5 bases clipped from V and 6 bases from J, the junction kept 9 bases outside the gene matches. The germline V gene encodes CDR1 GTSNPN and CDR2 SVGIG (reference sequence). The CDR3 is 14 amino acids. The CDR3 here is CAWSKVQGAGELFF. The CDR3, as DNA: TGTGCCTGGTCAAAGGTCCAGGGGGCCGGGGAGCTGTTTTTT.

The chain couples TRBV6-5 to TRBJ2-5; perhaps TRBD2 as D (5 bases). CDR1 is MNHEY and CDR2 is SVGAGI in the germline V gene. Trimming took 4 bases from V and 2 from J, leaving 11 bases between them. CDR3 length: 14 residues. DNA of the CDR3: TGTGCCAGCAGTTTTAGCGAGATACAAGAGACCCAGTACTTC. It yields the protein CASSFSEIQETQYF.